One and the same sample provided the 23 T cell receptor beta chains below, sequenced in a study of post-analysis software for immune sequencing data. Study-level findings and limits: Comparison of patients with controls showed five or six TRBV segments more frequent in patients, TRBV5-6, TRBV5-1 and TRBV20-1 among them.

Tagging with unique molecular identifiers was a feature of the TCR beta cDNA libraries. TCRdb processed the PCR reads anew with MiXCR; each CDR3 protein has one entry. The repertoire includes 740,000 or so distinct CDR3 sequences, 53% of them detected once, and 4.6% sits in the top ten. Which antigens these TCRs recognize remains unknown. The sequenced sample was blood. These receptors were collected from a girl aged 10 to 17 with multiple sclerosis.

The CDR3 is CASSVGGAGGSTDTQYF. CDR3 nucleotide sequence: TGTGCCAGCAGCGTAGGGGGCGCCGGCGGGAGCACAGATACGCAGTATTTT. V and J are TRBV7-9 and TRBJ2-3; TRBD1 matches 7 bases. The CDR3 has 17 amino acids. V shed 5 bases and J 0 bases; nucleotides not matched to a gene: 11. Germline values: CDR1 SEHNR, CDR2 FQNEAQ (reference sequence).

The chain links TRBV6-5 to TRBJ1-1; D gene ambiguous. CDR3 length equals 15 residues. The germline CDR1 and CDR2 sequences are MNHEY and SVGAGI. V lost 0 bases and J lost 0, with 8 bases in between. The CDR3 DNA is TGTGCCAGCAGTTACTCGGGCAGATTGAACACTGAAGCTTTCTTT. Its translation is CASSYSGRLNTEAFF.

This clonotype was seen only a few times. J is TRBJ2-6 and V is TRBV5-4, with a tentative D call TRBD2 (5 bases). The CDR3 sequence is 16 residues long. The germline V gene encodes CDR1 SGHNT and CDR2 YYREEE (reference sequence). Trimming stripped 0 bases from V and 0 bases from J, with 7 bases between. The CDR3 here is CASSLGESSGANVLTF. The CDR3 coding sequence is TGTGCCAGCAGCTTGGGGGAGAGCTCTGGGGCCAACGTCCTGACTTTC. Using reference TRBV5-4 and TRBJ2-6 for the parts outside the CDR3, the full variable domain is ETGVTQSPTHLIKTRGQQVTLRCSSQSGHNTVSWYQQALGQGPQFIFQYYREEENGRGNFPPRFSGLQFPNYSSELNVNALELDDSALYLCASSLGESSGANVLTFGAGSRLTVL.

The chain carries TRBV7-2 and TRBJ2-5; 8 nucleotides align to TRBD2. The assigned J gene may be wrong: the sequence end matches TRBJ2-7 better. CDR1 SGHTA and CDR2 FQGNSA come from the germline V gene. The CDR3 length is 17 residues. The CDR3 bases are TGTGCCAGCAGCTTAGAAGCGGCGGGACTAGTCAACCACGAGCAGTACTTC. Translated: CASSLEAAGLVNHEQYF.

This clonotype was counted a few times. The genes are TRBV12-3 or TRBV12-4 and TRBJ2-1; weak D call: TRBD1 (6 bases). The V end lost 6 bases, the J end lost 4 bases, and 19 bases lay between the germline ends. The CDR3 loop spans 16 amino acids. CDR3 bases: TGTGCCAGCAGCAGCCACAGGGCACCTGCGTACAATGAGCAGTTCTTC. Translating gives CASSSHRAPAYNEQFF.

The chain joins TRBV7-9 to TRBJ1-5; TRBD1 agrees at 7 bases. Unmatched junction bases numbered 14, after V lost 4 bases and J lost 5 bases. The length of the CDR3 is 17 residues. CDR1 and CDR2 (germline): SEHNR, FQNEAQ (reference sequence). CDR3 in DNA: TGTGCCAGCAGCTCTACCAACAGGGGTCGAGAATATCAGCCCCAGCATTTT. Translating it yields CASSSTNRGREYQPQHF.

The rearrangement links TRBV7-6 to TRBJ2-7; a weak D match, TRBD2 (6 bases). Germline V gene lookup returns CDR1 SGHVS and CDR2 FNYEAQ. The CDR3 is 14 amino acids. The V end was cut by 1 base, the J end by 5 bases, with 12 bases between. CDR3: CASSLGGGDHEQYF. The DNA of the CDR3 is TGTGCCAGCAGCTTAGGCGGAGGGGACCACGAGCAGTACTTC.

The V gene is TRBV7-8, the J gene TRBJ2-7, with D tentatively TRBD1 (5 bases). Trimming took off 1 base at V and 3 bases at J, with 10 bases between the two ends. The CDR3 consists of 14 residues. CDR1 and CDR2 from the germline V gene are SGHVS and FQNEAQ. For the CDR3, the DNA is TGTGCCAGCAGCTTAGGACAGTCAAACTACGAGCAGTACTTC. Encoded protein: CASSLGQSNYEQYF.

The V and J genes are TRBV13 and TRBJ2-3, with D possibly being TRBD1 or TRBD2 (5 bases each). V lost 3 bases and J lost 0, with 13 bases in between. Germline assignment: CDR1 PRHDT and CDR2 FYEKMQ (reference sequence). CDR3 length equals 16 residues. CDR3 sequence: CASSFRGRQSTDTQYF. The CDR3, as DNA: TGTGCCAGCAGCTTTCGGGGACGACAGAGCACAGATACGCAGTATTTT.

The chain uses TRBV6-1 and TRBJ2-4; D gene ambiguous. The J call may be mistaken, given a closer DNA end match to TRBJ2-7. Germline V gene lookup returns CDR1 MNHNS and CDR2 SASEGT. This CDR3 contains 14 residues. The CDR3 loop reads CASSELGDPVEQYF. CDR3 DNA sequence: TGTGCCAGCAGTGAATTAGGAGATCCGGTCGAGCAGTACTTC.

The rearrangement links TRBV3-1 to TRBJ2-7; D may correspond to TRBD1 or TRBD2 (5 bases each). Between the trimmed V and J ends, which lost 5 bases and 3 bases, there was a span of 17 bases. The V gene's germline CDR1 is LGHDT and CDR2 YNNKEL (reference sequence). The CDR3 is made up of 15 amino acids. Here the CDR3 DNA reads TGTGCCAGCAGCAAACGGGACCCCTTCGGCTACGAGCAGTACTTC. Translated: CASSKRDPFGYEQYF.

Note on this clonotype: An end of the junction differs from the germline gene, which may be a read error. The CDR3 reads CSATHRGGNEELFF. The CDR3 nucleotides are TGCAGTGCGACCCACAGGGGAGGGAATGAAGAACTGTTTTTT. This chain uses TRBV20-1 with TRBJ1-4, with 7 bases aligning to TRBD1. The CDR3 is 14 amino acids. The germline V gene has CDR1 DFQATT and CDR2 SNEGSKA (reference sequence).

This clonotype was recorded only once. The V call is TRBV27, the J call TRBJ2-7, with 12 bases aligning to TRBD2. Germline V gene data show CDR1 as MNHEY and CDR2 as SMNVEV (reference sequence). CDR3 length: 15 residues. The V and J ends lost 7 bases and 2 bases, in that order; junction bases with no gene match: 6. The CDR3 nucleotides are TGTGCCAGCAACCCTCTAGCGGGAGGGCCCTACGAGCAGTACTTC. Amino acid sequence: CASNPLAGGPYEQYF.

The chain recombines TRBV29-1 with TRBJ2-2; tentative D call: TRBD2 (5 bases). CDR3 size: 12 residues. Germline CDR1 reads SQVTM; CDR2 reads ANQGSEA. Between the trimmed V and J ends, which lost 7 bases and 5 bases, there was a span of 11 bases. The CDR3 reads CSGGLGTGELFF. The CDR3 DNA follows: TGCAGCGGAGGGTTAGGGACCGGGGAGCTGTTTTTT.

The rearrangement joins TRBV7-2 to TRBJ1-2; TRBD1 matches 8 bases. The CDR3 has 15 amino acids. Germline assignment: CDR1 SGHTA and CDR2 FQGNSA. The ends lost 1 base at V and 3 bases at J; junction bases unmatched: 4. The CDR3 sequence: CASSLVSGGDYGYTF. CDR3 DNA: TGTGCCAGCAGCTTAGTATCAGGGGGCGACTATGGCTACACCTTC.

This chain uses TRBV30 with TRBJ2-6; D is possibly TRBD2 (5 bases). This CDR3 is built from 14 residues. Germline V gene sequence: CDR1 GTSNPN, CDR2 SVGIG (reference sequence). The germline V and J ends were trimmed by 5 bases and 0 bases, with 8 bases remaining between them. CDR3: CAWASFSGANVLTF. The CDR3 DNA reads TGTGCCTGGGCTAGCTTCTCTGGGGCCAACGTCCTGACTTTC.

This chain joins TRBV7-9 and TRBJ1-2; the match to TRBD1 covers 8 bases. Germline V CDR1 and CDR2: SEHNR, FQNEAQ (reference sequence). This CDR3 spans 15 amino acids. Unmatched junction bases numbered 12, after V lost 5 bases and J lost 7 bases. The CDR3 spells CASSPRMTGATGYTF. The CDR3 region has the DNA TGTGCCAGCAGCCCGCGTATGACAGGGGCCACTGGCTACACCTTC.

The DNA for the CDR3 is TGTGCCACCAGCAGAGATTTTGGGACAGGCGGAAACTACGAGCAGTATTTT. Translating gives CATSRDFGTGGNYEQYF. This sequence joins TRBV15 and TRBJ2-3; 8 nucleotides align to TRBD1. CDR1 is LNHNV and CDR2 is YYDKDF in the germline V gene (reference sequence). The CDR3 covers 17 residues. The V and J ends lost 0 bases and 11 bases, in that order; junction bases with no gene match: 16.

Of note for this clonotype: Germline is not matched at one junction end, which may reflect a read error. The chain joins TRBV20-1 to TRBJ1-5; D remains unclear. CDR3 size: 14 residues. CDR1 is DFQATT and CDR2 is SNEGSKA in the germline V gene (reference sequence). CDR3 bases: TGCAGTGCCTCAACTCAGGCGTACAATCAGCCCCGGCATTTT. Its protein product is CSASTQAYNQPRHF.

This clonotype appeared once. The chain employs TRBV11-1 and TRBJ2-5, with D unresolved. The ends were cut back, 5 bases at V and 5 bases at J, with 15 bases in the middle. CDR3 size: 14 residues. The germline V gene has CDR1 SGHAT and CDR2 FQDESV (reference sequence). CDR3 DNA sequence: TGTGCCAGCAGCGTAGGCCTGGAGTGGGAGACCCAGTACTTC. Translating gives CASSVGLEWETQYF.

The V gene is TRBV7-9, the J gene TRBJ2-4; 10 nucleotides match TRBD1. This CDR3 contains 19 residues. V lost 0 bases to trimming and J lost 0 bases; unmatched junction nucleotides: 8. The germline V gene has CDR1 SEHNR and CDR2 FQNEAQ (reference sequence). Here the CDR3 DNA reads TGTGCCAGCAGCTTAGCGCGACAGGGGGCGAACGTAGCCAAAAACATTCAGTACTTC. As protein: CASSLARQGANVAKNIQYF.

This clonotype was seen a handful of times. This chain joins TRBV7-9 and TRBJ2-7, with D tentatively TRBD1 (5 bases). V lost 2 bases, J lost 7 bases, and 15 bases lay in between. Germline assignment: CDR1 SEHNR and CDR2 FQNEAQ (reference sequence). The CDR3 runs to 14 residues. CDR3 protein: CASSLPDTRVEQYF. As DNA, the CDR3 is TGTGCCAGCAGCTTACCCGATACCAGGGTGGAGCAGTACTTC.

This clonotype was picked up a small number of times. In nucleotides, the CDR3 is TGTGCCAGCAGTTCCCCTCCAGGGGAGGGTGGCTACACCTTC. Its translation is CASSSPPGEGGYTF. The chain uses TRBV12-3 or TRBV12-4 and TRBJ1-2, with D possibly being TRBD1 (6 bases). Trimming pared 4 bases from V and 7 bases from J, leaving 16 bases between. CDR3 length equals 14 residues.